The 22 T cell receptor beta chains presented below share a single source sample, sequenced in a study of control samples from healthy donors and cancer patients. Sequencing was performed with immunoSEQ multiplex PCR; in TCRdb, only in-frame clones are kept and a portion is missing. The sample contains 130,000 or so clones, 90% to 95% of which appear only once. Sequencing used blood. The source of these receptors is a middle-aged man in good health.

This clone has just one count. Here the CDR3 reads CASTAGRGGNQPQHF. Written as DNA, the CDR3 is TGTGCCAGTACCGCAGGCAGGGGCGGCAATCAGCCCCAGCATTTT. The chain links TRBV19 to TRBJ1-5; D perhaps matches TRBD1 (6 bases). The CDR3 totals 15 residues. The germline V gene has CDR1 LNHDA and CDR2 SQIVND (reference sequence). V shed 7 bases and J shed 2 bases, with 15 bases lying between them.

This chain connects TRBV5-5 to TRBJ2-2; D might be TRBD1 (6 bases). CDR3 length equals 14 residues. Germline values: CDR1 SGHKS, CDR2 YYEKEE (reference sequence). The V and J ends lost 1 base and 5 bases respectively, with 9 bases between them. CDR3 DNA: TGTGCCAGCAGCTTGCGGCAGGGGACCGGGGAGCTGTTTTTT. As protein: CASSLRQGTGELFF.

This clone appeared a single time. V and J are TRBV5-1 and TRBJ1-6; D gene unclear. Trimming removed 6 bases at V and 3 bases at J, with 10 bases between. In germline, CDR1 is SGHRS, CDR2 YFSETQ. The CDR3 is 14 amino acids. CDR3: CASTTLGYNSPLHF. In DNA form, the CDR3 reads TGCGCCAGCACCACCTTGGGCTATAATTCACCCCTCCACTTT.

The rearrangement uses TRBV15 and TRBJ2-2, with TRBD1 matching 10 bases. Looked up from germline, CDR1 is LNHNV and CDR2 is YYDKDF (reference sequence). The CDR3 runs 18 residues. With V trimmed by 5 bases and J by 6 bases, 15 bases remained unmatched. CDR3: CATSYPPGQGNGAGELFF. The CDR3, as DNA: TGTGCCACCAGCTACCCCCCGGGACAGGGGAATGGGGCCGGGGAGCTGTTTTTT.

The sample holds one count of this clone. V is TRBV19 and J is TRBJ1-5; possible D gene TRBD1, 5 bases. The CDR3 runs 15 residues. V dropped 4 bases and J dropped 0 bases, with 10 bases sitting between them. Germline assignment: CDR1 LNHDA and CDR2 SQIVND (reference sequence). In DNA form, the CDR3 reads TGTGCCAGTAGTAGTCGCAGGGATAGCAATCAGCCCCAGCATTTT. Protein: CASSSRRDSNQPQHF.

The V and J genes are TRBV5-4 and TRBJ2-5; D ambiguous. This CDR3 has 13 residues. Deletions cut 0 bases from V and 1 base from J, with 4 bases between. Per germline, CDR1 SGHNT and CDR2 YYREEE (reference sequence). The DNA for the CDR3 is TGTGCCAGCAGCTTGGTGGTCCAAGAGACCCAGTACTTC. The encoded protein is CASSLVVQETQYF.

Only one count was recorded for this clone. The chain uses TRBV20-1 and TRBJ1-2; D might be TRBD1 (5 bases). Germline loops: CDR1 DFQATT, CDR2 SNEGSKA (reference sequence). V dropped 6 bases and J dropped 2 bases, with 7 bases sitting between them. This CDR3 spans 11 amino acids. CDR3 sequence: CSARQNYGYTF. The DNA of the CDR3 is TGCAGTGCGAGACAGAACTATGGCTACACCTTC.

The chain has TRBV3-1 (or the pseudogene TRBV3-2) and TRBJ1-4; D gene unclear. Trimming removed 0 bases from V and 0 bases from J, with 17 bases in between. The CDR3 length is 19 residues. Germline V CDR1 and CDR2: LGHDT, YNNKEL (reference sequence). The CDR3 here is CASSQDSRTAVATNEKLFF. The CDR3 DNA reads TGTGCCAGCAGCCAAGATTCGCGGACGGCTGTTGCAACTAATGAAAAACTGTTTTTT.

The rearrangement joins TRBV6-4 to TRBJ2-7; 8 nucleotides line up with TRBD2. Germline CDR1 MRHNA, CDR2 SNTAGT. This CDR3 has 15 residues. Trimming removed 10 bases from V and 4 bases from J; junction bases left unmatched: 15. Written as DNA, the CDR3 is TGTGCCATGCACCCCGGGGGGGACAAACGATACGAGCAGTACTTC. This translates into CAMHPGGDKRYEQYF.

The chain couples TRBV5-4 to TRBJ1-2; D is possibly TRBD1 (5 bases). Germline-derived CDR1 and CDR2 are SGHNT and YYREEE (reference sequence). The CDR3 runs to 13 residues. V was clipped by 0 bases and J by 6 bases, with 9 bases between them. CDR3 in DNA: TGTGCCAGCAGCTTGGGGACATCTGATGGCTACACCTTC. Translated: CASSLGTSDGYTF.

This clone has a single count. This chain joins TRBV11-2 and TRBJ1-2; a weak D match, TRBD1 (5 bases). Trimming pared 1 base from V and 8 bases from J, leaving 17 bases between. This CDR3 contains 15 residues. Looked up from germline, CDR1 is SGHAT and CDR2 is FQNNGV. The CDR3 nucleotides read TGTGCCAGCAGCTTAGTTAAGCAGGGCCTTTGGGGCTACACCTTC. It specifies CASSLVKQGLWGYTF.

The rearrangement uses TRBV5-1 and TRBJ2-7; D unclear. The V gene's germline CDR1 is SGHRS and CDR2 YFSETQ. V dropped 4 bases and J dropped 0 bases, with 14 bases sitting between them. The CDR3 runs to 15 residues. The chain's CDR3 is CASSLTFLGSYEQYF. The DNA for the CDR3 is TGCGCCAGCAGCCTAACATTTTTAGGCTCCTACGAGCAGTACTTC.

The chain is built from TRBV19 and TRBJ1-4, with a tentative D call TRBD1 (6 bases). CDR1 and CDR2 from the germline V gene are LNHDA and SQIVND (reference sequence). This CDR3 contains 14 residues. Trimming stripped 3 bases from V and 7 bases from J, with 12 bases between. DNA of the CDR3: TGTGCCAGTAGTATCTCCAGGGGAGGTGAAAAACTGTTTTTT. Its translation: CASSISRGGEKLFF.

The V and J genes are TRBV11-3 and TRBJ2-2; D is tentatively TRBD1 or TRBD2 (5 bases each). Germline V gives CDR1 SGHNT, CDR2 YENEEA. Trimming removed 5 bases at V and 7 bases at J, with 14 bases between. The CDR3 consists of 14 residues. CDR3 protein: CASSPREGLGELFF. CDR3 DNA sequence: TGTGCCAGCAGCCCCCGTGAGGGGCTCGGGGAGCTGTTTTTT.

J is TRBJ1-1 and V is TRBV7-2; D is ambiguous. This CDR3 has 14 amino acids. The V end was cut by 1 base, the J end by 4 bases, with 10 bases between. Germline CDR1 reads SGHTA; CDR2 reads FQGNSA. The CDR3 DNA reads TGTGCCAGCAGCTTAGGGCGAGGGAGCACTGAAGCTTTCTTT. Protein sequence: CASSLGRGSTEAFF.

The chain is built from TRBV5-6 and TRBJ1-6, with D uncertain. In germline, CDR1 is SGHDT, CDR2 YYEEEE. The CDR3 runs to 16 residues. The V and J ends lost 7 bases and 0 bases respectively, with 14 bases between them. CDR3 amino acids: CASERAVSSYNSPLHF. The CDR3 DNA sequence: TGTGCCAGCGAGAGGGCGGTGAGCTCCTATAATTCACCCCTCCACTTT.

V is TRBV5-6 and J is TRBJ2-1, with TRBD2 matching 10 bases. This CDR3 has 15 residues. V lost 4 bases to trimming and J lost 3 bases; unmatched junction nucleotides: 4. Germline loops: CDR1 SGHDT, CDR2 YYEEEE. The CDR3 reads CASSTTSGFYNEQFF. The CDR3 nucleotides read TGTGCCAGCAGCACGACTAGCGGGTTCTACAATGAGCAGTTCTTC. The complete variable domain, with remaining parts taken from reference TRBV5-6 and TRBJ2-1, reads DAGVTQSPTHLIKTRGQQVTLRCSPKSGHDTVSWYQQALGQGPQFIFQYYEEEERQRGNFPDRFSGHQFPNYSSELNVNALLLGDSALYLCASSTTSGFYNEQFFGPGTRLTVL.

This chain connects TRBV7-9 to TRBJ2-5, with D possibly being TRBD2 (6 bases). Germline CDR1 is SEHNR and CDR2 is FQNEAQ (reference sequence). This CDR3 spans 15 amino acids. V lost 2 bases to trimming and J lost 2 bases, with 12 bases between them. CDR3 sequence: CASSLPRTTQETQYF. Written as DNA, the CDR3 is TGTGCCAGCAGCTTACCCCGGACTACACAAGAGACCCAGTACTTC.

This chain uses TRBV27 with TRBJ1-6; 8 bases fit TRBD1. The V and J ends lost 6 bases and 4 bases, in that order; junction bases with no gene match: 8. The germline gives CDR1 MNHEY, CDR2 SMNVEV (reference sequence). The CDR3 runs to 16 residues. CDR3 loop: CASSETGVSYNSPLHF. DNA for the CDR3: TGTGCCAGCAGCGAGACAGGGGTCTCGTATAATTCACCCCTCCACTTT.

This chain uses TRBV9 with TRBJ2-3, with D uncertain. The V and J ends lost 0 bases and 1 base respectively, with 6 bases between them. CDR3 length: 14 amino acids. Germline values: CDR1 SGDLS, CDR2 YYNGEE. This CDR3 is CASSVADGTDTQYF. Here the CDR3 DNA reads TGTGCCAGCAGCGTAGCGGACGGCACAGATACGCAGTATTTT.

This CDR3 reads CASSSGTEYEQYF. The CDR3 DNA follows: TGTGCCAGCAGTTCCGGGACAGAATACGAGCAGTACTTC. The chain is built from TRBV6-5 and TRBJ2-7, with 7 bases aligning to TRBD1. CDR3 length equals 13 residues. V shed 4 bases and J 4 bases; nucleotides not matched to a gene: 4. Germline CDR1 reads MNHEY; CDR2 reads SVGAGI.

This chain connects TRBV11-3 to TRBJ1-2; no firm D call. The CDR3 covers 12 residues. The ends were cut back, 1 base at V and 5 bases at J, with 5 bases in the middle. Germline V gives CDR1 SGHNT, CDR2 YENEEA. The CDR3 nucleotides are TGTGCCAGCAGCTTAGGAGGGTATGGCTACACCTTC. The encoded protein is CASSLGGYGYTF.